These 25 T cell receptor beta chains were sequenced from one sample in a study of cytomegalovirus exposure and HLA in healthy donors. PCR was performed using 60 Vbeta and 13 Jbeta primers. Measured with immunoSEQ multiplex PCR; TCRdb has only the in-frame clones, and not every one. The data show roughly 110,000 clones, about two thirds seen once. The sample was PBMCs. These receptor sequences come from a female donor in good health and CMV-seronegative.

The table lists this clone with a few counts. The chain has TRBV10-3 and TRBJ2-7; 9 bases fit TRBD1. J gave up 2 bases and V 5 bases, and 4 bases lay outside the gene matches. Germline CDR1 is ENHRY and CDR2 is SYGVKD. CDR3 size: 14 residues. The CDR3 sequence is CAISFRDRAYEQYF. In DNA form, the CDR3 reads TGTGCCATCAGTTTCCGGGACAGGGCCTACGAGCAGTACTTC.

Only one count was recorded for this clone. The chain combines TRBV7-2 with TRBJ2-5, with unresolved D. V lost 4 bases and J 4 bases, leaving 16 bases between the germline ends. Looked up from germline, CDR1 is SGHTA and CDR2 is FQGNSA. The CDR3 is made up of 15 amino acids. DNA of the CDR3: TGTGCCAGCAGCTCCTTAACTCGGCCGGGAGAGACCCAGTACTTC. Translation gives CASSSLTRPGETQYF.

The chain employs TRBV30 and TRBJ2-7; TRBD2 agrees at 11 bases. CDR3 length equals 15 residues. Germline-derived CDR1 and CDR2 are GTSNPN and SVGIG (reference sequence). V shed 4 bases, J shed 7 bases, and the junction held 12 bases outside the gene matches. This CDR3 is CAWIGTSGLSSEQYF. The CDR3 DNA sequence: TGTGCCTGGATTGGGACTAGCGGTTTGTCGAGTGAGCAGTACTTC.

On this clone itself: An end of the junction differs from the germline gene, which may be a read error. The chain employs TRBV7-2 and TRBJ1-5, with D tentatively TRBD1 (5 bases). From germline, CDR1 is SGHTA and CDR2 FQGNSA. The CDR3 is 13 amino acids. CDR3 residues: CASSIQQDQAQHF. DNA for the CDR3: TGTGCCAGCAGCATCCAACAGGATCAGGCCCAGCATTTT.

The genes are TRBV27 and TRBJ2-1; 7 bases line up with TRBD2. Germline lookup yields CDR1 MNHEY and CDR2 SMNVEV (reference sequence). The ends lost 3 bases at V and 10 bases at J; junction bases unmatched: 6. CDR3 length: 13 residues. Written as DNA, the CDR3 is TGTGCCAGCAGTTTTTCGGGAGGACGGGAGCAGTTCTTC. Its translation: CASSFSGGREQFF.

The chain has TRBV2 and TRBJ2-7, with 8 bases fitting TRBD2. CDR3 length: 14 amino acids. V lost 7 bases and J lost 1; bases outside the gene matches: 6. In germline, CDR1 is SNHLY, CDR2 FYNNEI. The CDR3 loop reads CASKREGPSYEQYF. DNA of the CDR3: TGTGCCAGCAAACGGGAGGGGCCTTCCTACGAGCAGTACTTC.

The chain is built from TRBV18 and TRBJ2-1, with TRBD2 matching over 10 bases. Looked up from germline, CDR1 is KGHSH and CDR2 is LQKENI. This CDR3 region has 15 residues. J was trimmed by 8 bases and V by 2 bases; bases with no gene match: 6. CDR3 sequence (DNA): TGTGCCAGCTCACCAACTAGCGGGGCTGGGGATGAGCAGTTCTTC. Translated: CASSPTSGAGDEQFF.

The chain links TRBV2 to TRBJ2-5; 9 bases agree with TRBD2. The CDR3 length is 13 residues. The V gene end was trimmed by 7 bases and the J gene end by 11 bases; junction bases not matched to a gene: 11. Germline V gene data show CDR1 as SNHLY and CDR2 as FYNNEI. The CDR3 loop is CASTFSYTSGQYF. The CDR3 DNA reads as TGTGCCAGCACTTTCTCCTATACTAGCGGGCAGTACTTC.

The gene calls are TRBV7-2 and TRBJ1-5; 8 positions match TRBD1. Germline V gene sequence: CDR1 SGHTA, CDR2 FQGNSA. The CDR3 is 14 residues long. Trimming removed 5 bases from V and 7 bases from J; junction bases left unmatched: 7. Written as DNA, the CDR3 is TGTGCCAGCAGCGAGACAGGGGACGGACAGCCCCAGCATTTT. It codes for CASSETGDGQPQHF.

Points on this clone: The sample carries other DNA sequences with the same CDR3. The genes are TRBV27 and TRBJ2-7; 11 positions match TRBD2. The CDR3 runs 14 residues. Looked up from germline, CDR1 is MNHEY and CDR2 is SMNVEV (reference sequence). Germline trimming cut 3 bases from V and 4 bases from J; bases unmatched to any gene: 2. The CDR3 is CASSLGTSGYEQYF. The CDR3 DNA is TGTGCCAGCAGTTTGGGGACTAGCGGATACGAGCAGTACTTC.

The CDR3 here is CASREGRGLYNEQFF. The CDR3 DNA reads as TGTGCCAGCAGGGAAGGGCGGGGACTATACAATGAGCAGTTCTTC. The V call is TRBV4-2, the J call TRBJ2-1, with TRBD2 identical over 7 bases. Per germline, CDR1 LGHNA and CDR2 YNFKEQ. CDR3 length: 15 residues. Trimming took 6 bases from V and 4 from J; bases not matched to a gene: 9.

The chain carries TRBV6-6 and TRBJ1-1, with a possible D match to TRBD1 (5 bases). This CDR3 contains 13 residues. Trimming stripped 7 bases from V and 1 base from J, with 10 bases between. CDR1 and CDR2 from the germline V gene are MNHNY and SVGAGI (reference sequence). Written as DNA, the CDR3 is TGTGCCAGCACTAGGGGCCGGAACACTGAAGCTTTCTTT. Protein sequence: CASTRGRNTEAFF.

This chain links TRBV27 with TRBJ2-3; 7 positions match TRBD2. Germline V gene data show CDR1 as MNHEY and CDR2 as SMNVEV (reference sequence). V lost 4 bases to trimming and J lost 6 bases; unmatched junction nucleotides: 7. The CDR3 totals 14 residues. For the CDR3, the DNA is TGTGCCAGCAGTTCACCTTGGGAGGGGGATACGCAGTATTTT. Protein product: CASSSPWEGDTQYF.

The V call is TRBV5-4, the J call TRBJ2-7, with D possibly matching TRBD2 (5 bases). Germline CDR1 SGHNT, CDR2 YYREEE (reference sequence). The CDR3 has 12 residues. V lost 10 bases to trimming and J lost 3 bases, with 14 bases between them. CDR3 bases: TGTGCCCTCAGCACGGCGGGCTACGAGCAGTACTTC. The encoded protein is CALSTAGYEQYF.

The V gene is TRBV28, the J gene TRBJ2-3; 7 bases line up with TRBD1. Per the germline V gene, CDR1 is MDHEN and CDR2 is SYDVKM. The CDR3 loop spans 14 amino acids. CDR3 coding DNA: TGTGTTACGCGGACAGGACCCCGCCGGGGTACGCAGTATTTT. Protein product: CVTRTGPRRGTQYF.

The sample holds one count of this clone. This chain uses TRBV18 with TRBJ2-1, with a possible D match to TRBD2 (6 bases). The CDR3 is 15 residues long. Trimming took 2 bases from V and 9 from J, leaving 17 bases between them. Germline assignment: CDR1 KGHSH and CDR2 LQKENI. In DNA, the CDR3 is TGTGCCAGCTCACCATTGGGCGGGATGGGGATTGAGCAGTTCTTC. Translation: CASSPLGGMGIEQFF.

This clone was seen many times. The chain couples TRBV19 to TRBJ2-4; 9 nucleotides agree with TRBD1. Germline CDR1 and CDR2: LNHDA and SQIVND (reference sequence). V was pared by 6 bases and J by 0 bases, with 12 bases of the junction left unmatched. This CDR3 contains 18 residues. This CDR3 is CASRVPGQGKGAKNIQYF. The DNA of the CDR3 is TGTGCCAGTAGGGTACCGGGACAGGGTAAGGGAGCCAAAAACATTCAGTACTTC. The full variable domain, with the rest looked up from reference TRBV19 and TRBJ2-4, is DGGITQSPKYLFRKEGQNVTLSCEQNLNHDAMYWYRQDPGQGLRLIYYSQIVNDFQKGDIAEGYSVSREKKESFPLTVTSAQKNPTAFYLCASRVPGQGKGAKNIQYFGAGTRLSVL.

The chain uses TRBV2 and TRBJ2-3, with D tentatively TRBD2 (5 bases). Trimming pared 4 bases from V and 4 bases from J, leaving 15 bases between. The germline gives CDR1 SNHLY, CDR2 FYNNEI. This CDR3 comprises 15 residues. As DNA, the CDR3 is TGTGCCAGCAGTGTTGAGGGAGCGTACTCAGATACGCAGTATTTT. Protein product: CASSVEGAYSDTQYF. Complete variable domain (other parts from reference TRBV2 and TRBJ2-3): EPEVTQTPSHQVTQMGQEVILRCVPISNHLYFYWYRQILGQKVEFLVSFYNNEISEKSEIFDDQFSVERPDGSNFTLKIRSTKLEDSAMYFCASSVEGAYSDTQYFGPGTRLTVL.

The sample holds one count of this clone. The chain joins TRBV13 to TRBJ2-5; D possibly corresponds to TRBD1 (6 bases). The CDR3 is 14 residues long. CDR1 is PRHDT, CDR2 FYEKMQ, per germline (reference sequence). The germline V and J ends were trimmed by 3 bases and 3 bases, with 11 bases remaining between them. CDR3 in DNA: TGTGCCAGCAGCTTCTTTGACAGGAAAGAGACCCAGTACTTC. This gives the protein CASSFFDRKETQYF.

The chain combines TRBV6-1 with TRBJ2-7; D is possibly TRBD2 (5 bases). The germline gives CDR1 MNHNS, CDR2 SASEGT. The germline V and J ends were trimmed by 2 bases and 5 bases, with 7 bases remaining between them. There are 12 residues in the CDR3. The CDR3 spells CASSEFGDEQYF. DNA of the CDR3: TGTGCCAGCAGTGAATTCGGGGACGAGCAGTACTTC.

A few counts support this clone. The chain couples TRBV7-9 to TRBJ1-1; a possible D gene is TRBD1 (5 bases). This CDR3 has 13 amino acids. Germline CDR1 is SEHNR and CDR2 is FQNEAQ (reference sequence). The V end lost 3 bases, the J end lost 8 bases, and 13 bases lay between the germline ends. The CDR3 is CASSLGGGEEAFF. CDR3 in DNA: TGTGCCAGCAGCTTGGGAGGAGGGGAAGAAGCTTTCTTT.

The chain combines TRBV6-1 with TRBJ2-3; a weak D match, TRBD2 (6 bases). V was cut by 4 bases and J by 0 bases, with 17 bases left in between. The CDR3 length is 17 residues. Germline V CDR1 and CDR2: MNHNS, SASEGT. CDR3 in amino acids: CASSALRDSPSTDTQYF. In DNA form, the CDR3 reads TGTGCCAGCAGTGCCCTCCGGGACTCACCTAGCACAGATACGCAGTATTTT.

The V and J genes are TRBV30 and TRBJ2-5; perhaps TRBD2 as D (6 bases). The germline V gene encodes CDR1 GTSNPN and CDR2 SVGIG (reference sequence). The V and J ends lost 0 bases and 2 bases respectively, with 10 bases between them. The CDR3 runs 14 residues. The CDR3 region is CAWSVLRGQETQYF. The CDR3 nucleotides are TGTGCCTGGAGTGTACTCCGGGGGCAAGAGACCCAGTACTTC.

This chain joins TRBV10-3 and TRBJ2-5, with 13 bases aligning to TRBD2. V lost 6 bases, J lost 5 bases, and 9 bases stayed unmatched. The CDR3 totals 16 residues. Germline-derived CDR1 and CDR2 are ENHRY and SYGVKD. This CDR3 is CAISDGLAGVGETQYF. CDR3 bases: TGTGCCATCAGCGATGGACTAGCGGGAGTCGGGGAGACCCAGTACTTC.

This clone appeared a few times. The rearrangement uses TRBV7-6 and TRBJ2-1, with a tentative D call TRBD2 (5 bases). This CDR3 has 14 amino acids. CDR1 and CDR2 from the germline V gene are SGHVS and FNYEAQ. The V end lost 5 bases, the J end lost 6 bases, and 14 bases lay between the germline ends. CDR3 DNA sequence: TGTGCCAGCAGCCCCCGGATCGGAGGCAATGAGCAGTTCTTC. Residues: CASSPRIGGNEQFF.